The text below deals with one T cell receptor (beta chain). The data were obtained in a study of blood T cell repertoires in COVID-19. As for the study in general: PBMCs, B-cell-depleted T cells, or T cells provided the cDNA or gDNA that made up the material.

The CDR3 runs to 15 residues. CDR1 SGHRS and CDR2 YFSETQ come from the germline V gene. J was trimmed by 6 bases and V by 4 bases; bases with no gene match: 10. Participants came from around 25 US areas, aged roughly 18 to 90 years. Cohort placement rested on clinical history that participants reported themselves. Two consecutive negative NP/OP PCR tests, clearance, or resolved symptoms defined Cohort 3 recovery. Clones were sequenced by immunoSEQ multiplex PCR, and TCRdb holds only the in-frame ones, with some missing. The table records over 400,000 clones, around 85% of them present only once. The sequenced material came from PBMCs or T cells enriched from blood (not recorded which). The TCR sequence derives from a woman aged 60-75 years who had recovered from COVID-19. The chain has TRBV5-1 and TRBJ1-2, with TRBD1 identical over 9 bases. CDR3 in DNA: TGCGCCAGCAGCGGAGGGACAGGGAAGGGGGATGGCTACACCTTC. As protein: CASSGGTGKGDGYTF.